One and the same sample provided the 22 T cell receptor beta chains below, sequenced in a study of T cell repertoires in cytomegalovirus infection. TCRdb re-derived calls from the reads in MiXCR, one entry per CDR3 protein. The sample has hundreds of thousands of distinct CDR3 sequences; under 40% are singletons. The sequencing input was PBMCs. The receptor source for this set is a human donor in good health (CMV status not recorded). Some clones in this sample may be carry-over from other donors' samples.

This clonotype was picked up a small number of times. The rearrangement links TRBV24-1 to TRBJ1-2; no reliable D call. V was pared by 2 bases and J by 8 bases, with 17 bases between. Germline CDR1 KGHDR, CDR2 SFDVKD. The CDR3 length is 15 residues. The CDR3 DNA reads TGTGCCACCAGTGATTCTCGGGCGGAGGCTGACGGCTACACCTTC. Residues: CATSDSRAEADGYTF.

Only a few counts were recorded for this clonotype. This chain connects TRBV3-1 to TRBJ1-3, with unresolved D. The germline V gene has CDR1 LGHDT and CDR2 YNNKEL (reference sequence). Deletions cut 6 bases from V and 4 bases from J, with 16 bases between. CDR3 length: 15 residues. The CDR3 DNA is TGTGCCAGCAGTTTCTCCATACAAGGAGGAAACACCATATATTTT. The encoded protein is CASSFSIQGGNTIYF.

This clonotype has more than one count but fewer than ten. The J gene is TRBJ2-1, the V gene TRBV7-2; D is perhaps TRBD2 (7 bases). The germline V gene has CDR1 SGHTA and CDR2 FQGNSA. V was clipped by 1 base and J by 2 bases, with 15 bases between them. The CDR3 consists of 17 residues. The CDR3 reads CASSLGGGGRAYNEQFF. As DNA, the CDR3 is TGTGCCAGCAGCTTAGGAGGGGGGGGCAGGGCCTACAATGAGCAGTTCTTC.

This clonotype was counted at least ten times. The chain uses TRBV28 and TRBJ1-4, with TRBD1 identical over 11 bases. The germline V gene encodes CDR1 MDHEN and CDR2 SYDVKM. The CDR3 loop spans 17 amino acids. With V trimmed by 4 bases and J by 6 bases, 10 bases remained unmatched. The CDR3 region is CASSSIRDRGRHEKLFF. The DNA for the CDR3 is TGTGCCAGCAGTTCCATAAGGGACAGGGGGAGACATGAAAAACTGTTTTTT.

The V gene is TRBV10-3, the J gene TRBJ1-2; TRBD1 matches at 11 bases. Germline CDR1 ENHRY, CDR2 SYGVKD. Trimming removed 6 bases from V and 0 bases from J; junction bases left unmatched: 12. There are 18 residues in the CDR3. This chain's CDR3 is CAIRPNPGQGETNYGYTF. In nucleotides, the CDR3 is TGTGCCATCAGGCCAAACCCGGGACAGGGGGAAACTAACTATGGCTACACCTTC.

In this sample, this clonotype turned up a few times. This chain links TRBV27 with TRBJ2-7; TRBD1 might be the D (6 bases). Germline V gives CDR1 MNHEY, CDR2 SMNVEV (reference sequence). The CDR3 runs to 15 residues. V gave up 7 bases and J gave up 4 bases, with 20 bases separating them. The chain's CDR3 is CASILSQGPIYEQYF. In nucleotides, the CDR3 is TGTGCCAGCATCTTGTCGCAGGGGCCAATTTACGAGCAGTACTTC.

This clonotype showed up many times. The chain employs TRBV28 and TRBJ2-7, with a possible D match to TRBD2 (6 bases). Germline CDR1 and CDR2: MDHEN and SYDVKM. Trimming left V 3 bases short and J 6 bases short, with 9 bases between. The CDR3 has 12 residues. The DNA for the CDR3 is TGTGCCAGCAGTTTCCGGAGGGCCGAGCAGTACTTC. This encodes CASSFRRAEQYF.

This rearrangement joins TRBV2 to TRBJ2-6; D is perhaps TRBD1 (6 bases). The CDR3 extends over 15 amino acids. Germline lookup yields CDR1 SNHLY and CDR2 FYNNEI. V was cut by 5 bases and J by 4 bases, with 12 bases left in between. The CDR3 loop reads CASSRDISGANVLTF. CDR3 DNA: TGTGCCAGCAGTAGGGACATTTCCGGGGCCAACGTCCTGACTTTC.

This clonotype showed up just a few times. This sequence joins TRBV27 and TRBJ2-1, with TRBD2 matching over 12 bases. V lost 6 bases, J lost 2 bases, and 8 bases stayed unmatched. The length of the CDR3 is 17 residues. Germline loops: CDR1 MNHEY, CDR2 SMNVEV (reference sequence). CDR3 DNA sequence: TGTGCCAGCAGACCTACGGGACTAGCGGGCCCCTACAATGAGCAGTTCTTC. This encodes CASRPTGLAGPYNEQFF.

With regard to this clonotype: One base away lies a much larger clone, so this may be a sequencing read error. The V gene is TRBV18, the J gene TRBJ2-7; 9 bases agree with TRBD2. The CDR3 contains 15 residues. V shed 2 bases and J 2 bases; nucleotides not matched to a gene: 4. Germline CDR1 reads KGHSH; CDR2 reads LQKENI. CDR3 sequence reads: CASSPTRGGAYEQYF. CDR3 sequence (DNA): TGTGCCAGCTCACCAACTCGCGGGGGGGCCTACGAGCAGTACTTC.

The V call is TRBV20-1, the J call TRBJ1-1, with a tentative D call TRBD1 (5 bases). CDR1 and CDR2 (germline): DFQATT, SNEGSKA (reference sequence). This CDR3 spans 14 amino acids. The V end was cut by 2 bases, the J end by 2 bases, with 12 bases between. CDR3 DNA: TGCAGTGCTAGACCTGACAGCAAAAACACTGAAGCTTTCTTT. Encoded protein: CSARPDSKNTEAFF.

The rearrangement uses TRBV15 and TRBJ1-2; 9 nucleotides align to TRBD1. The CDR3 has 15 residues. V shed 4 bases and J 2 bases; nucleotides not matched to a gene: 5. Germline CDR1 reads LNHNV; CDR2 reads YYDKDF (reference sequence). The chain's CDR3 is CATSMGQGANYGYTF. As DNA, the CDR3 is TGTGCCACCAGCATGGGACAGGGTGCAAACTATGGCTACACCTTC.

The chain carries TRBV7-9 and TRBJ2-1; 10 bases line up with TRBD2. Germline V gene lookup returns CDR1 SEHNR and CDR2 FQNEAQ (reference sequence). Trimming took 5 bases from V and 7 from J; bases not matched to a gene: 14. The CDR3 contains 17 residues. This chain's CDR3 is CASSPAVKREGRNEQFF. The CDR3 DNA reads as TGTGCCAGCAGCCCAGCGGTAAAGCGGGAGGGTCGGAATGAGCAGTTCTTC.

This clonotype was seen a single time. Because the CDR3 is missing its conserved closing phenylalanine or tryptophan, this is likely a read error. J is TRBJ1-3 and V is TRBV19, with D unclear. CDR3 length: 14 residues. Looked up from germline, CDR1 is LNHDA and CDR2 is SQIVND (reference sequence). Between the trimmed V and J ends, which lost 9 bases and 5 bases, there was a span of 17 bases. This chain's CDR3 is CASSISRTRNTIYC. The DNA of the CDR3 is TGTGCCAGCTCTATTTCACGGACCCGAAACACCATATATTGT.

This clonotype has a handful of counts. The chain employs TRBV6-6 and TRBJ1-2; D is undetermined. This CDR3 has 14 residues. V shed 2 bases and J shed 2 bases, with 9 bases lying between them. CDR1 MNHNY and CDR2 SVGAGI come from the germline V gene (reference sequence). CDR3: CASSYAPQNYGYTF. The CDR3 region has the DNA TGTGCCAGCAGTTACGCCCCACAGAACTATGGCTACACCTTC.

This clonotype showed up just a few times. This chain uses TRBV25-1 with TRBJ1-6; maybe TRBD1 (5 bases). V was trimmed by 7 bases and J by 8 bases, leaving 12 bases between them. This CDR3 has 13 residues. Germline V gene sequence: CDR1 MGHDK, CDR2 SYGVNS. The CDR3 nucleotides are TGTGCCAGCAAAGCAGGGATTTATTCACCCCTCCACTTT. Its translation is CASKAGIYSPLHF.

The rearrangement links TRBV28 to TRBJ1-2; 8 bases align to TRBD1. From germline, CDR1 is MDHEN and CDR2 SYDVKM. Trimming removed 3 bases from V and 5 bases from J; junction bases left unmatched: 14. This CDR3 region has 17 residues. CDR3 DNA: TGTGCCAGCAGTTTTACGTCAGGGGGCGAGCGTTCTTATGGCTACACCTTC. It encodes CASSFTSGGERSYGYTF.

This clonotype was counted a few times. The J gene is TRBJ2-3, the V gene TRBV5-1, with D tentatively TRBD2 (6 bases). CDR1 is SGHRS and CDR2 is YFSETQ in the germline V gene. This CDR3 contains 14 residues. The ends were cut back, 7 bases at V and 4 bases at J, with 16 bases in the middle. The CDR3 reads CASRPGVRADTQYF. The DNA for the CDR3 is TGCGCCAGCCGGCCGGGAGTTAGGGCAGATACGCAGTATTTT.

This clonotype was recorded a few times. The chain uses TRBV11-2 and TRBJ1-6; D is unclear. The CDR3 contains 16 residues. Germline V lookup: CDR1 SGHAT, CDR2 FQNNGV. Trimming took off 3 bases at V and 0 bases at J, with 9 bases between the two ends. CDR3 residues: CASSFRRGSYNSPLHF. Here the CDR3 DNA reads TGTGCCAGCAGCTTTAGGAGAGGCTCCTATAATTCACCCCTCCACTTT.

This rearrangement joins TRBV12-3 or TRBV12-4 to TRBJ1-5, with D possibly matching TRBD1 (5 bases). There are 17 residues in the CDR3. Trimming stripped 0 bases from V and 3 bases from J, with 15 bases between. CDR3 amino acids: CASSLARSRAPNQPQHF. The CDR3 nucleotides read TGTGCCAGCAGTTTAGCGCGTTCCAGGGCTCCCAATCAGCCCCAGCATTTT.

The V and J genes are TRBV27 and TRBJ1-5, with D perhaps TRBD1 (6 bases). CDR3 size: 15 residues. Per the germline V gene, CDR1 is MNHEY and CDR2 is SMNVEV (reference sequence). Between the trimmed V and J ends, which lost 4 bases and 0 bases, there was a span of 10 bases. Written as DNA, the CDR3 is TGTGCCAGCAGTTGGGTACAGGGTAGCAATCAGCCCCAGCATTTT. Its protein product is CASSWVQGSNQPQHF.

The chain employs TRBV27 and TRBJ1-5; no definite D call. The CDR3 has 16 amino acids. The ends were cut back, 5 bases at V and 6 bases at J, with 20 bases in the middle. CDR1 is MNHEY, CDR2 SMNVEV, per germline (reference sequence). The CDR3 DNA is TGTGCCAGCAGTCCCTCCTCCGGACCCGCCCTTCAGCCCCAGCATTTT. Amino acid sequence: CASSPSSGPALQPQHF.